The 29 T cell receptor beta chains reported below all come from one sample, sequenced in a study of chemoradiotherapy in HPV16-positive cancers. Produced via immunoSEQ multiplex PCR; TCRdb's table is partial and in-frame only. The sample includes about 8,000 clones, roughly 80% of them seen just once. The input for sequencing was blood, taken from a patient who underwent chemoradiotherapy. Receptor source: a human donor with HPV-associated anogenital cancer.

The chain uses TRBV15 and TRBJ2-3, with 7 positions matching TRBD2. Germline CDR1 LNHNV, CDR2 YYDKDF (reference sequence). The CDR3 contains 15 residues. Trimming removed 2 bases from V and 0 bases from J; junction bases left unmatched: 2. DNA of the CDR3: TGTGCCACCAGCAGACATAGCGGGAGCACAGATACGCAGTATTTT. Its translation: CATSRHSGSTDTQYF.

The chain links TRBV27 to TRBJ2-7, with D maybe TRBD2 (6 bases). CDR1 is MNHEY, CDR2 SMNVEV, per germline (reference sequence). Deletions cut 2 bases from V and 1 base from J, with 6 bases between. The CDR3 covers 13 residues. CDR3 nucleotides: TGTGCCAGCAGTTTAGCGGGGTCCTACGAGCAGTACTTC. Translating gives CASSLAGSYEQYF.

The chain employs TRBV18 and TRBJ2-1; 8 bases line up with TRBD2. This CDR3 is built from 13 residues. Germline CDR1 reads KGHSH; CDR2 reads LQKENI. Unmatched junction bases numbered 0, after V lost 3 bases and J lost 5 bases. DNA for the CDR3: TGTGCCAGCTCACCGGGACTAGACAATGAGCAGTTCTTC. It yields the protein CASSPGLDNEQFF.

The chain employs TRBV4-2 and TRBJ2-3, with D possibly being TRBD2 (7 bases). Trimming removed 1 base at V and 2 bases at J, with 13 bases between. The CDR3 runs to 16 residues. Germline V CDR1 and CDR2: LGHNA, YNFKEQ. CDR3 in amino acids: CASSQAPGGDTDTQYF. In DNA, the CDR3 is TGTGCCAGCAGCCAAGCCCCGGGGGGCGACACAGATACGCAGTATTTT.

The V gene is TRBV7-9, the J gene TRBJ1-2, with D possibly TRBD1 on 5 matching bases. This CDR3 is built from 12 residues. Per the germline V gene, CDR1 is SEHNR and CDR2 is FQNEAQ (reference sequence). With 1 base removed from V and 6 bases from J, the gap between germline ends came to 6 bases. In DNA form, the CDR3 reads TGTGCCAGCAGCTTAGGACAGAATGGCTACACCTTC. Protein product: CASSLGQNGYTF.

The V gene is TRBV10-3, the J gene TRBJ1-1, with D possibly being TRBD1 (6 bases). CDR3 length equals 16 residues. CDR1 is ENHRY, CDR2 SYGVKD, per germline. Trimming removed 6 bases at V and 4 bases at J, with 21 bases between. The CDR3 nucleotides read TGTGCCATCAGGGTACGCTCTGGGGGCAGGGGCACTGAAGCTTTCTTT. Its translation: CAIRVRSGGRGTEAFF.

J is TRBJ1-1 and V is TRBV5-1; maybe TRBD1 (5 bases). V lost 2 bases and J 0 bases, leaving 11 bases between the germline ends. Germline V gives CDR1 SGHRS, CDR2 YFSETQ. The CDR3 spans 15 residues. The CDR3 nucleotides are TGCGCCAGCAGCTTCGACAGACGGATGAACACTGAAGCTTTCTTT. This encodes CASSFDRRMNTEAFF.

DNA for the CDR3: TGTGCCAGCAGCTTAGCCGACAGGCAAGTGGGGCAGTACTTC. Protein product: CASSLADRQVGQYF. The chain couples TRBV7-9 to TRBJ2-7, with D perhaps TRBD1 (6 bases). This CDR3 region has 14 residues. CDR1 is SEHNR and CDR2 is FQNEAQ in the germline V gene (reference sequence). The V end was cut by 0 bases, the J end by 9 bases, with 15 bases between.

The chain is built from TRBV28 and TRBJ2-2; 9 bases agree with TRBD1. The J segment lost 2 bases and the V segment lost 5 bases, leaving 6 bases of the junction unmatched. The germline V gene encodes CDR1 MDHEN and CDR2 SYDVKM. This CDR3 is built from 16 residues. The CDR3 reads CASSTHRGRNTGELFF. CDR3 sequence (DNA): TGTGCCAGCAGTACCCACAGGGGGCGAAACACCGGGGAGCTGTTTTTT.

This clone came up once. J is TRBJ2-1 and V is TRBV7-7, with D unclear. The V gene lost 2 bases and the J gene lost 10 bases, with 12 bases spanning the gap. The CDR3 covers 13 residues. Germline V lookup: CDR1 SSHAT, CDR2 FNYEAQ (reference sequence). The CDR3 DNA reads as TGTGCCAGCAGCTTAACCAAACAGAGAGAGCAGTTCTTC. Amino acids: CASSLTKQREQFF. Full variable domain (missing parts from reference TRBV7-7 and TRBJ2-1): GAGVSQSPRYKVTKRGQDVTLRCDPISSHATLYWYQQALGQGPEFLTYFNYEAQPDKSGLPSDRFSAERPEGSISTLTIQRTEQRDSAMYRCASSLTKQREQFFGPGTRLTVL.

The V and J genes are TRBV7-9 and TRBJ1-1, with D tentatively TRBD1 (6 bases). The V gene's germline CDR1 is SEHNR and CDR2 FQNEAQ (reference sequence). CDR3 length: 15 residues. V lost 5 bases, J lost 1 base, and 14 bases lay in between. The CDR3 loop reads CASSNPPGQNTEAFF. The CDR3, as DNA: TGTGCCAGCAGCAATCCCCCGGGACAGAACACTGAAGCTTTCTTT.

The chain carries TRBV7-8 and TRBJ2-1, with D unresolved. Germline CDR1 reads SGHVS; CDR2 reads FQNEAQ. The CDR3 runs 14 residues. V gave up 5 bases and J gave up 12 bases, with 20 bases separating them. CDR3 sequence: CASSPKRTQAAQFF. The DNA for the CDR3 is TGTGCCAGCAGCCCCAAACGGACCCAAGCCGCGCAGTTCTTC. Looking up the rest from reference TRBV7-8 and TRBJ2-1 gives the full variable domain: GAGVSQSPRYKVAKRGQDVALRCDPISGHVSLFWYQQALGQGPEFLTYFQNEAQLDKSGLPSDRFFAERPEGSVSTLKIQRTQQEDSAVYLCASSPKRTQAAQFFGPGTRLTVL.

The chain is built from TRBV5-1 and TRBJ2-1; unclear D gene. Germline values: CDR1 SGHRS, CDR2 YFSETQ. The ends were cut back, 4 bases at V and 5 bases at J, with 16 bases in the middle. This CDR3 has 15 amino acids. The CDR3 reads CASSLILEKNNEQFF. The CDR3 DNA reads as TGCGCCAGCAGCCTCATCCTCGAGAAAAACAATGAGCAGTTCTTC.

The gene calls are TRBV2 and TRBJ1-2; D not certain. The V and J ends lost 4 bases and 4 bases respectively, with 10 bases between them. CDR3 length: 13 amino acids. From germline, CDR1 is SNHLY and CDR2 FYNNEI. The CDR3 here is CASSVVSRYGYTF. The CDR3 coding sequence is TGTGCCAGCAGTGTAGTATCCCGCTATGGCTACACCTTC.

The rearrangement links TRBV4-3 to TRBJ2-7, with 7 bases that match TRBD1. The CDR3 extends over 15 amino acids. The V gene's germline CDR1 is LGHNA and CDR2 YSLEER. The V segment lost 4 bases and the J segment 3 bases; nucleotides outside the gene matches: 9. The CDR3 spells CASSPTTGSDYEQYF. DNA for the CDR3: TGCGCCAGCAGCCCAACGACAGGGTCGGACTACGAGCAGTACTTC.

The rearrangement uses TRBV5-1 and TRBJ1-1; 7 nucleotides align to TRBD1. V shed 4 bases, J shed 6 bases, and the junction held 9 bases outside the gene matches. Germline values: CDR1 SGHRS, CDR2 YFSETQ. CDR3 length: 14 amino acids. The chain's CDR3 is CASSPDRELAEAFF. The CDR3, as DNA: TGCGCCAGCAGCCCTGACAGGGAATTGGCTGAAGCTTTCTTT. Based on the CDR3 plus reference TRBV5-1 and TRBJ1-1, the full variable domain is KAGVTQTPRYLIKTRGQQVTLSCSPISGHRSVSWYQQTPGQGLQFLFEYFSETQRNKGNFPGRFSGRQFSNSRSEMNVSTLELGDSALYLCASSPDRELAEAFFGQGTRLTVV.

The rearrangement links TRBV10-1 to TRBJ1-5, with 8 bases matching TRBD1. J lost 6 bases, V lost 2 bases, and 3 bases had no gene match. In germline, CDR1 is WNHNN, CDR2 SYGVQD (reference sequence). This CDR3 has 14 amino acids. The CDR3 DNA reads TGCGCCAGCAGTGAGCAGGGGGCAGGTCAGCCCCAGCATTTT. Its protein is CASSEQGAGQPQHF.

The chain couples TRBV11-3 to TRBJ2-1; TRBD2 is a possible D gene (7 bases). From germline, CDR1 is SGHNT and CDR2 YENEEA. This CDR3 spans 16 amino acids. V lost 0 bases to trimming and J lost 6 bases, with 15 bases between them. CDR3 nucleotides: TGTGCCAGCAGCTTAGATGGGAGGGGGGGCCTCAATGAGCAGTTCTTC. Its protein is CASSLDGRGGLNEQFF.

V gene TRBV4-2 combines with J gene TRBJ2-7; D possibly matches TRBD1 or TRBD2 (5 bases each). The CDR3 is 17 residues long. V lost 0 bases and J 3 bases, leaving 18 bases between the germline ends. Germline lookup yields CDR1 LGHNA and CDR2 YNFKEQ. CDR3 sequence (DNA): TGTGCCAGCAGCCAAGAAGTAACCGGTGGGGGAATCTACGAGCAGTACTTC. Translation gives CASSQEVTGGGIYEQYF.

This clone appeared a single time. The rearrangement joins TRBV7-2 to TRBJ2-5; perhaps TRBD1 as D (7 bases). Germline V gene sequence: CDR1 SGHTA, CDR2 FQGNSA. CDR3 length: 13 residues. Trimming took off 7 bases at V and 5 bases at J, with 14 bases between the two ends. The CDR3 is CASTPGGLETQYF. As DNA, the CDR3 is TGTGCCAGCACCCCAGGGGGGCTGGAGACCCAGTACTTC.

The rearrangement links TRBV2 to TRBJ1-2; the D is unclear. Trimming left V 4 bases short and J 1 base short, with 7 bases between. CDR3 length: 13 amino acids. Per the germline V gene, CDR1 is SNHLY and CDR2 is FYNNEI. CDR3 in DNA: TGTGCCAGCAGTGTTAATATTAACTATGGCTACACCTTC. Its translation: CASSVNINYGYTF. The variable domain in full, completed from reference TRBV2 and TRBJ1-2, reads EPEVTQTPSHQVTQMGQEVILRCVPISNHLYFYWYRQILGQKVEFLVSFYNNEISEKSEIFDDQFSVERPDGSNFTLKIRSTKLEDSAMYFCASSVNINYGYTFGSGTRLTVV.

This clone was seen just once. The gene calls are TRBV5-1 and TRBJ2-2; D may be TRBD1 (6 bases). The V end was cut by 3 bases, the J end by 3 bases, with 12 bases between. This CDR3 comprises 15 residues. Germline V gene sequence: CDR1 SGHRS, CDR2 YFSETQ. CDR3 amino acids: CASSSLQGYTGELFF. DNA for the CDR3: TGCGCCAGCAGCTCACTACAGGGTTACACCGGGGAGCTGTTTTTT.

This clone has a handful of counts. CDR3 DNA sequence: TGTGCCAGCAGGTCAATGGGACAGACAGATACGCAGTATTTT. Amino acids: CASRSMGQTDTQYF. J is TRBJ2-3 and V is TRBV6-6; 7 bases match TRBD1. Germline CDR1 is MNHNY and CDR2 is SVGAGI (reference sequence). V shed 6 bases and J 3 bases; nucleotides not matched to a gene: 6. This CDR3 has 14 amino acids.

The chain uses TRBV11-3 and TRBJ1-3, with D possibly TRBD1 on 5 matching bases. The CDR3 runs to 16 residues. Germline V gene sequence: CDR1 SGHNT, CDR2 YENEEA. Trimming removed 0 bases at V and 2 bases at J, with 11 bases between. The CDR3 nucleotides read TGTGCCAGCAGCTTAGAGGGGGGAGGGACTGGAAACACCATATATTTT. Amino acids: CASSLEGGGTGNTIYF.

The chain combines TRBV27 with TRBJ1-2; D not certain. V was pared by 2 bases and J by 1 base, with 14 bases between. This CDR3 has 16 residues. Germline CDR1 reads MNHEY; CDR2 reads SMNVEV (reference sequence). The chain's CDR3 is CASSLLAGPFNYGYTF. In nucleotides, the CDR3 is TGTGCCAGCAGTTTACTCGCAGGCCCTTTTAACTATGGCTACACCTTC.

The chain carries TRBV29-1 and TRBJ1-1; TRBD1 matches 7 bases. Germline V gene lookup returns CDR1 SQVTM and CDR2 ANQGSEA. The CDR3 extends over 14 amino acids. V was pared by 5 bases and J by 0 bases, with 6 bases of the junction left unmatched. The CDR3 protein is CSVQTGFMNTEAFF. CDR3 sequence (DNA): TGCAGCGTTCAGACAGGGTTCATGAACACTGAAGCTTTCTTT.

The rearrangement links TRBV6-6 to TRBJ1-2; TRBD1 agrees at 10 bases. Trimming took 8 bases from V and 4 from J; bases not matched to a gene: 7. The CDR3 totals 14 residues. CDR1 MNHNY and CDR2 SVGAGI come from the germline V gene (reference sequence). The CDR3 spells CASAPGTGAYGYTF. CDR3 nucleotide sequence: TGTGCCAGCGCCCCAGGGACAGGGGCCTATGGCTACACCTTC.

The chain is built from TRBV28 and TRBJ1-6, with D perhaps matching TRBD1 (6 bases). The CDR3 contains 17 residues. The germline gives CDR1 MDHEN, CDR2 SYDVKM. With 4 bases removed from V and 9 bases from J, the gap between germline ends came to 22 bases. Here the CDR3 reads CASSSYQQQGVGSPLHF. CDR3 nucleotide sequence: TGTGCCAGCAGTTCCTACCAACAACAGGGCGTAGGTTCACCCCTCCACTTT.

The chain combines TRBV7-6 with TRBJ2-3; 8 bases line up with TRBD2. V lost 5 bases, J lost 0 bases, and 7 bases stayed unmatched. The length of the CDR3 is 16 residues. Germline V gene sequence: CDR1 SGHVS, CDR2 FNYEAQ. The DNA of the CDR3 is TGTGCCAGCAGCGGGACGAGCGGGGGAAGCACAGATACGCAGTATTTT. This codes for CASSGTSGGSTDTQYF. Supplemented by reference TRBV7-6 and TRBJ2-3, the full variable domain reads GAGVSQSPRYKVTKRGQDVALRCDPISGHVSLYWYRQALGQGPEFLTYFNYEAQQDKSGLPNDRFSAERPEGSISTLTIQRTEQRDSAMYRCASSGTSGGSTDTQYFGPGTRLTVL.